The clone carrying this T cell receptor (beta chain) was found once. What it recognizes is unknown. This record comes from a study of breast tumors, draining lymph nodes, adjacent tissues. Study findings and constraints: Findings are consistent with lymph node origin and intratumoral expansion of most tumor T cells. Compared with basal-like, luminal-like tumors shared significantly more repertoire with nontumor tissue. Compared with lymph nodes, tumors were less diverse; compared with nontumor tissue, more. That most tumor T cells come from lymph nodes remained unproven.

TCRdb processed the multiplex PCR reads anew with MiXCR; each CDR3 protein has one entry. This sample carries over 130,000 distinct CDR3 sequences, about 31% of them seen once, and the ten largest clones take around 2.3%. Samples came from axillary lymph nodes draining the breast cancer. The CDR3 is made up of 14 amino acids. Germline values: CDR1 DFQATT, CDR2 SNEGSKA (reference sequence). The V and J ends lost 4 bases and 0 bases respectively, with 12 bases between them. This chain connects TRBV20-1 to TRBJ1-1, with TRBD1 as a possible D gene (5 bases). Input material: axillary lymph node tissue. This sequence originates from a female donor with breast cancer. Some clones in this sample may be carry-over from other donors' samples. This chain's CDR3 is CSATLGALNTEAFF. The DNA of the CDR3 is TGCAGTGCTACCCTAGGGGCGCTGAACACTGAAGCTTTCTTT.